Listed below are T cell receptor beta chains from one sample, sequenced in a study of blood T cell repertoires in COVID-19. Method: immunoSEQ multiplex PCR; TCRdb's copy keeps in-frame clones and lacks some. The sample lists 320,000 or so clones; roughly 87% were seen once. The specimen was PBMCs or T cells enriched from blood (not recorded which). The receptors stem from a woman aged 30 to 39 who had recovered from COVID-19. CDR3s include the opening cysteine and the closing phenylalanine or tryptophan. A D gene is named only where the DNA matches it firmly. Part of the rows lack a size; the others show once, few, many or a class for expanded clones.

v_call,d_call,clone_size,j_call,cdr3_nt,cdr3_aa
TRBV5-4,-,-,TRBJ2-7,TGTGCCAGCAGGAGACTAGTTTTGAACGAGCAGTACTTC,CASRRLVLNEQYF
TRBV5-1,TRBD1,-,TRBJ2-5,TGCGCCAGCACACTGACAGGGGCCCTCCAAGAGACCCAGTACTTC,CASTLTGALQETQYF
TRBV2,TRBD1,few,TRBJ1-2,TGTGCCAGCAGTCCAGGGGGCCGCGGCTATGGCTACACCTTC,CASSPGGRGYGYTF
TRBV7-6,TRBD2,-,TRBJ2-1,TGTGCCAGCAGCTTACCTAGCGGACTATACAATGAGCAGTTCTTC,CASSLPSGLYNEQFF
TRBV10-3,TRBD2,-,TRBJ2-1,TGTGCCATCAGCGGACTAGCGGGGGGATCCACTGAGCAGTTCTTC,CAISGLAGGSTEQFF
TRBV30,TRBD2,-,TRBJ2-3,TGTGCCTGGCAGCGGGGAGCAAGTGACACAGATACGCAGTATTTT,CAWQRGASDTDTQYF
TRBV30,-,-,TRBJ1-3,TGTGCCTGCCAGGGCTCCTCTGGAAACACCATATATTTT,CACQGSSGNTIYF
TRBV3-1/TRBV3-2,TRBD2,-,TRBJ2-5,TGTGCCAGCAGCCAAGGACTAGCGGGGGGAGGGGAGACCCAGTACTTC,CASSQGLAGGGETQYF
TRBV27,TRBD1,-,TRBJ1-4,TGTGCCAGCAGCCCCCGAACAGGGGGTGAAAAACTGTTTTTT,CASSPRTGGEKLFF
TRBV11-2,TRBD2,-,TRBJ2-3,TGTGCCAGCAGCTTAGATAGGTCTAGCGGGGGCACAGATACGCAGTATTTT,CASSLDRSSGGTDTQYF
TRBV18,-,-,TRBJ1-2,TGTGCCAGCTCACCGCAGGGGAGTAGAAACTATGGCTACACCTTC,CASSPQGSRNYGYTF
TRBV9,TRBD1,-,TRBJ2-3,TGTGCCAGCAGCCCACGAGTATCGACAGGGCCTAGCACAGATACGCAGTATTTT,CASSPRVSTGPSTDTQYF
TRBV2,-,-,TRBJ2-6,TGTGCCAGCAGCCAGGCCCGGGGCTCTGGGGCCAACGTCCTGACTTTC,CASSQARGSGANVLTF
TRBV27,-,many,TRBJ2-7,TGTGCCAGCAGTCCAACAGGGCCATGGCTCAGCGAGCAGTACTTC,CASSPTGPWLSEQYF
TRBV19,-,-,TRBJ1-1,TGTGCCAGTAGTCTAGCGGTGGGGGCAACCCGTCCCGCGGCTTTCTTT,CASSLAVGATRPAAFF
TRBV11-2,-,-,TRBJ2-7,TGTGCCAGCAGCTCTCCGGGACAATTTTTCTACGAGCAGTACTTC,CASSSPGQFFYEQYF
TRBV6-5,-,-,TRBJ2-5,TGTGCCAGCAGTCACATTCACCGAGAGACCCAGTACTTC,CASSHIHRETQYF
TRBV19,-,-,TRBJ1-2,TGTGCCAGTAGTGTCAGCTACAGGGCCGACCGCTATGGCTACACCTTC,CASSVSYRADRYGYTF
TRBV7-9,TRBD1,once,TRBJ2-7,TGTGCCAGCAGCTTAGGACAGGGTAGGGGCGAGCAGTACTTC,CASSLGQGRGEQYF
TRBV28,TRBD2,-,TRBJ2-5,TGTGCCGCGGGACTAGCAGGAGAGACCCAGTACTTC,CAAGLAGETQYF
TRBV6-1,-,-,TRBJ1-6,TGTGCCAGCAGTGAAGTGAGGGCCGGGAATTCACCCCTCCACTTT,CASSEVRAGNSPLHF
TRBV5-8,-,-,TRBJ2-2,TGTGCCAGCAGCTTGTGGGGGCAGAACACCGGGGAGCTGTTTTTT,CASSLWGQNTGELFF
TRBV2,-,-,TRBJ1-5,TGTGCCAGCAGTTACCAGTCTGGCAATCAGCCCCAGCATTTT,CASSYQSGNQPQHF
TRBV10-1,-,-,TRBJ1-3,TGCGCCAGCTCGGGACACCGGAGCTCTGGAAACACCATATATTTT,CASSGHRSSGNTIYF
TRBV5-5,-,-,TRBJ2-7,TGTGCCAGCAGCAATCCTGGGACTGCCTACGAGCAGTACTTC,CASSNPGTAYEQYF
TRBV6-5,-,once,TRBJ1-2,TGTGCCAGCAGGCTAGAAGTGGGGGCCTATGGCTACACCTTC,CASRLEVGAYGYTF
TRBV7-8,-,few,TRBJ2-1,TGTGCCAGCAGTCCCGGGTGGGGCGATGAGCAGTTCTTC,CASSPGWGDEQFF
TRBV2,TRBD1,few,TRBJ2-1,TGTGCCAGCAGCTTGACAGGGAGCTCCTACAATGAGCAGTTCTTC,CASSLTGSSYNEQFF
TRBV2,-,-,TRBJ1-2,TGTGCCAGCCCGGGGGGGGCGGGTTATGGCTACACCTTC,CASPGGAGYGYTF